The 21 T cell receptor beta chains listed next were all sequenced from one sample in a study of shared clonotypes between healthy human individuals. Here immunoSEQ multiplex PCR was the method, and the copy in TCRdb shows in-frame clones only, minus some. The data contain 330,000 or so clones, over 70% of them singletons. The specimen sequenced was memory CD4+ T cells sorted from blood. Specified subset: CD45RA-negative fraction. The receptors come from a man aged 25 to 45 in good health.

J is TRBJ2-7 and V is TRBV28; D gene ambiguous. CDR1 is MDHEN, CDR2 SYDVKM, per germline. The germline V and J ends were trimmed by 6 bases and 5 bases, with 17 bases remaining between them. CDR3 size: 14 residues. In nucleotides, the CDR3 is TGTGCCAGCAGCCCGACCGCTATCTTGAACGAGCAGTACTTC. Amino acids: CASSPTAILNEQYF. Together with reference TRBV28 and TRBJ2-7, the CDR3 gives the full variable domain: DVKVTQSSRYLVKRTGEKVFLECVQDMDHENMFWYRQDPGLGLRLIYFSYDVKMKEKGDIPEGYSVSREKKERFSLILESASTNQTSMYLCASSPTAILNEQYFGPGTRLTVT.

Comment on this clone: Mismatch with germline at one junction end may stem from a read error. The V and J genes are TRBV11-2 and TRBJ2-7, with D possibly called TRBD1 or TRBD2 (5 bases each). CDR1 is SGHAT and CDR2 is FQNNGV in the germline V gene. The CDR3 is made up of 16 amino acids. CDR3 sequence (DNA): TGTGCCAACAGCCGTTTATTCACTGGGGCGGGCAACGAGCAGTACTTC. This translates into CANSRLFTGAGNEQYF.

The table lists this clone with a few counts. V is TRBV28 and J is TRBJ2-7; 8 bases are shared with TRBD1. The CDR3 is made up of 14 amino acids. J was trimmed by 2 bases and V by 4 bases; bases with no gene match: 4. The germline V gene encodes CDR1 MDHEN and CDR2 SYDVKM. CDR3 sequence reads: CASSSWTGTYEQYF. CDR3 sequence (DNA): TGTGCCAGCAGTTCCTGGACAGGGACCTACGAGCAGTACTTC.

This clone has more than one count but fewer than ten. The DNA for the CDR3 is TGTGCCAGCAGCACCGGGACTCCTAACCGCAATGAGCAGTTCTTC. Translated, it gives CASSTGTPNRNEQFF. The chain joins TRBV7-2 to TRBJ2-1; possibly TRBD2 for D (6 bases). Germline CDR1 SGHTA, CDR2 FQGNSA. This CDR3 contains 15 residues. Trimming stripped 5 bases from V and 6 bases from J, with 17 bases between. Based on the CDR3 plus reference TRBV7-2 and TRBJ2-1, the full variable domain is GAGVSQSPSNKVTEKGKDVELRCDPISGHTALYWYRQSLGQGLEFLIYFQGNSAPDKSGLPSDRFSAERTGGSVSTLTIQRTQQEDSAVYLCASSTGTPNRNEQFFGPGTRLTVL.

The chain employs TRBV28 and TRBJ1-5; D unresolved. CDR3 size: 16 residues. CDR1 and CDR2 from the germline V gene are MDHEN and SYDVKM. Trimming removed 4 bases at V and 5 bases at J, with 18 bases between. CDR3 nucleotide sequence: TGTGCCAGCAGTTCCTCGGGTGGGGTCGGGGATCAGCCCCAGCATTTT. As protein: CASSSSGGVGDQPQHF.

The chain couples TRBV29-1 to TRBJ1-2, with a tentative D call TRBD1 (5 bases). CDR1 and CDR2 (germline): SQVTM, ANQGSEA. V lost 4 bases, J lost 3 bases, and 9 bases lay in between. The CDR3 extends over 12 amino acids. The CDR3 sequence: CSVAGGDYGYTF. The CDR3 DNA reads TGCAGCGTTGCGGGGGGGGACTATGGCTACACCTTC.

The V gene is TRBV5-4, the J gene TRBJ2-7; 9 bases are shared with TRBD1. Germline-derived CDR1 and CDR2 are SGHNT and YYREEE (reference sequence). The CDR3 spans 14 residues. J was trimmed by 3 bases and V by 8 bases; bases with no gene match: 9. This chain's CDR3 is CASALRDRDYEQYF. The CDR3 region has the DNA TGTGCCAGTGCCCTTCGGGACAGGGACTACGAGCAGTACTTC.

This rearrangement joins TRBV7-8 to TRBJ2-2, with 9 bases fitting TRBD1. This CDR3 has 14 amino acids. J gave up 1 base and V 7 bases, and 1 base lay outside the gene matches. Germline values: CDR1 SGHVS, CDR2 FQNEAQ. Here the CDR3 reads CASMTGGNTGELFF. The CDR3 bases are TGTGCCAGCATGACAGGGGGGAACACCGGGGAGCTGTTTTTT.

Regarding this clone: This specimen includes other DNA sequences encoding the same CDR3. This chain uses TRBV5-1 with TRBJ2-3, with TRBD1 matching over 7 bases. Germline lookup yields CDR1 SGHRS and CDR2 YFSETQ. V gave up 5 bases and J gave up 2 bases; unmatched junction bases: 5. The CDR3 sequence is 14 residues long. The CDR3 bases are TGCGCCAGCAGTCCGGGACAGTCCACAGATACGCAGTATTTT. It translates to CASSPGQSTDTQYF.

CDR3 sequence reads: CASSLVVGRRSGANVLTF. In nucleotides, the CDR3 is TGCGCCAGCAGCTTGGTCGTCGGACGTCGCTCTGGGGCCAACGTCCTGACTTTC. The chain links TRBV5-1 to TRBJ2-6; D call uncertain. The CDR3 has 18 residues. Germline CDR1 and CDR2: SGHRS and YFSETQ. V was clipped by 0 bases and J by 0 bases, with 13 bases between them.

CDR3 sequence reads: CASRSVTHRNTGELFF. The CDR3 region has the DNA TGTGCCAGCAGATCAGTGACCCACCGAAACACCGGGGAGCTGTTTTTT. The J gene is TRBJ2-2, the V gene TRBV28, with unresolved D. The CDR3 has 16 residues. Looked up from germline, CDR1 is MDHEN and CDR2 is SYDVKM. Trimming cost V 6 bases and J 2 bases, with 16 bases left between them. The whole variable domain, remainder taken from reference TRBV28 and TRBJ2-2, is DVKVTQSSRYLVKRTGEKVFLECVQDMDHENMFWYRQDPGLGLRLIYFSYDVKMKEKGDIPEGYSVSREKKERFSLILESASTNQTSMYLCASRSVTHRNTGELFFGEGSRLTVL.

V is TRBV11-2 and J is TRBJ1-4; 10 bases fit TRBD1. Germline CDR1 is SGHAT and CDR2 is FQNNGV. V trimming: 5 bases; J trimming: 9 bases; junction bases outside the gene matches: 6. The CDR3 loop spans 14 amino acids. Here the CDR3 reads CASSMTGGLKKLFF. The CDR3 nucleotides read TGTGCCAGCAGCATGACAGGGGGCTTGAAAAAACTGTTTTTT.

The rearrangement uses TRBV15 and TRBJ1-1; 7 nucleotides line up with TRBD1. Trimming removed 10 bases from V and 0 bases from J; junction bases left unmatched: 8. Germline V gene lookup returns CDR1 LNHNV and CDR2 YYDKDF (reference sequence). The CDR3 sequence is 14 residues long. CDR3 sequence: CAIRDRMLNTEAFF. The CDR3 nucleotides read TGTGCCATCAGGGACAGAATGTTGAACACTGAAGCTTTCTTT.

CDR3 region: CASSSQRAGGTEAFF. Here the CDR3 DNA reads TGTGCCAGCAGCTCCCAGCGGGCCGGCGGAACTGAAGCTTTCTTT. The chain recombines TRBV7-8 with TRBJ1-1; D is ambiguous. This CDR3 is 15 amino acids long. Per the germline V gene, CDR1 is SGHVS and CDR2 is FQNEAQ. V was cut by 4 bases and J by 5 bases, with 17 bases left in between.

The rearrangement links TRBV6-5 to TRBJ2-2; tentatively, D is TRBD2 (6 bases). Between the trimmed V and J ends, which lost 8 bases and 6 bases, there was a span of 10 bases. The CDR3 contains 12 residues. Per germline, CDR1 MNHEY and CDR2 SVGAGI. CDR3 sequence (DNA): TGTGCCAGCTCCGGGGGTCCCGGGGAGCTGTTTTTT. Its protein product is CASSGGPGELFF.

V usage is TRBV19 and J usage is TRBJ2-2; 8 nucleotides match TRBD2. This CDR3 has 16 amino acids. The germline CDR1 and CDR2 sequences are LNHDA and SQIVND (reference sequence). V was pared by 3 bases and J by 5 bases, with 8 bases of the junction left unmatched. The DNA for the CDR3 is TGTGCCAGTAGTATCTCTGAGGGACTAGTAACCGGGGAGCTGTTTTTT. Translating gives CASSISEGLVTGELFF. Looking up the rest from reference TRBV19 and TRBJ2-2 gives the full variable domain: DGGITQSPKYLFRKEGQNVTLSCEQNLNHDAMYWYRQDPGQGLRLIYYSQIVNDFQKGDIAEGYSVSREKKESFPLTVTSAQKNPTAFYLCASSISEGLVTGELFFGEGSRLTVL.

The genes are TRBV6-5 and TRBJ2-7, with unresolved D. There are 14 residues in the CDR3. V dropped 4 bases and J dropped 0 bases, with 10 bases sitting between them. Per the germline V gene, CDR1 is MNHEY and CDR2 is SVGAGI. The CDR3 DNA reads TGTGCCAGCAGTTTATCATATCCCTCCTACGAGCAGTACTTC. Protein product: CASSLSYPSYEQYF.

The chain recombines TRBV6-5 with TRBJ2-1, with TRBD2 matching over 7 bases. Germline trimming cut 8 bases from V and 4 bases from J; bases unmatched to any gene: 8. CDR3 size: 14 residues. CDR1 is MNHEY and CDR2 is SVGAGI in the germline V gene. The CDR3 spells CASSAGESYNEQFF. The CDR3 DNA sequence: TGTGCCAGCTCCGCGGGAGAATCGTACAATGAGCAGTTCTTC.

V and J are TRBV27 and TRBJ2-2; possible D gene TRBD1, 6 bases. Trimming removed 1 base from V and 3 bases from J, with 9 bases in between. The CDR3 contains 15 residues. Germline values: CDR1 MNHEY, CDR2 SMNVEV (reference sequence). CDR3 sequence reads: CASSLYRDDTGELFF. The CDR3 DNA sequence: TGTGCCAGCAGTTTATACAGGGACGACACCGGGGAGCTGTTTTTT.

CDR3 region: CASSLEVEDTQYF. The CDR3, as DNA: TGTGCCAGCAGCTTAGAGGTGGAGGATACGCAGTATTTT. The V gene is TRBV7-6, the J gene TRBJ2-3; D call uncertain. The CDR3 is 13 residues long. V lost 1 base to trimming and J lost 6 bases, with 8 bases between them. CDR1 is SGHVS, CDR2 FNYEAQ, per germline.

This clone showed up just once. The genes are TRBV2 and TRBJ2-1; D may be TRBD2 (6 bases). Germline V gene lookup returns CDR1 SNHLY and CDR2 FYNNEI. The CDR3 has 15 residues. Trimming removed 2 bases from V and 8 bases from J, with 16 bases in between. This CDR3 reads CASSEPPGRFYEQFF. The CDR3 DNA follows: TGTGCCAGCAGTGAACCGCCTGGGAGGTTCTATGAGCAGTTCTTC.